This is a list of T cell receptor beta chains from one sample in a study of cytomegalovirus exposure and HLA in healthy donors. This table comes from immunoSEQ multiplex PCR, and its TCRdb copy is limited to in-frame clones, with some not included. The sample records about 120,000 clones, around a tenth being singletons. Material for sequencing was PBMCs. These TCRs come from a man under 40 in good health and CMV-seronegative. The CDR3 runs from the conserved cysteine through the conserved F or W. A D gene is named only where the DNA matches it firmly. A row's size may be missing; if present it is once, few, many or a size class.

CDR3: CSVDGGWSGELFF; DNA: TGCAGCGTTGACGGCGGGTGGAGCGGGGAGCTGTTTTTT; V: TRBV29-1; D: -; J: TRBJ2-2; size: few
CDR3: CASSLGPGSLGKLFF; DNA: TGCGCCAGCAGCTTGGGTCCAGGATCGCTTGGAAAACTGTTTTTT; V: TRBV5-1; D: -; J: TRBJ1-4; size: -
CDR3: CASSPGTGSSYEQYF; DNA: TGTGCCAGTAGTCCCGGGACAGGGAGCTCCTACGAGCAGTACTTC; V: TRBV19; D: TRBD1; J: TRBJ2-7; size: -
CDR3: CASSLTGGYGIGQPQHF; DNA: TGTGCCAGCAGCCTGACAGGGGGCTACGGGATTGGTCAGCCCCAGCATTTT; V: TRBV5-6; D: TRBD1; J: TRBJ1-5; size: -
CDR3: CASSSQGGLPQHF; DNA: TGTGCCAGCAGTTCACAGGGGGGCCTGCCCCAGCATTTT; V: TRBV6-5; D: TRBD1; J: TRBJ1-5; size: -
CDR3: CAWSGDSSSYEQYF; DNA: TGTGCCTGGAGTGGGGACAGTAGCTCCTACGAGCAGTACTTC; V: TRBV30; D: TRBD1; J: TRBJ2-7; size: -
CDR3: CASSQPGQGYQPQHF; DNA: TGCGCCAGCAGCCAACCGGGACAAGGGTATCAGCCCCAGCATTTT; V: TRBV4-1; D: -; J: TRBJ1-5; size: few
CDR3: CASSEGWGSETQYF; DNA: TGTGCCAGCAGTGAAGGTTGGGGCTCAGAGACCCAGTACTTC; V: TRBV6-1; D: -; J: TRBJ2-5; size: few
CDR3: CAWSGVLNTEAFF; DNA: TGTGCCTGGAGCGGGGTCTTGAACACTGAAGCTTTCTTT; V: TRBV30; D: -; J: TRBJ1-1; size: -
CDR3: CASGFGHSDRRRPEAFF; DNA: TGTGCTAGTGGTTTTGGTCATTCTGACAGACGCCGACCTGAAGCTTTCTTT; V: TRBV12-5; D: -; J: TRBJ1-1; size: few